This paragraph reports one T cell receptor (beta chain). Its antigen is unidentified. The data are from a study of graft-versus-host responses after intestinal transplantation. The CDR3 contains 17 residues. The V segment lost 2 bases and the J segment 6 bases; nucleotides outside the gene matches: 9. Germline V gene data show CDR1 as SGHNT and CDR2 as YENEEA. Some clones are missing from TCRdb's copy, which holds only in-frame ones; the method was immunoSEQ multiplex PCR. The sample holds tens of thousands of clones, roughly 90% seen once. This TCR derives from a human donor who was the organ donor for an intestinal transplant. The chain joins TRBV11-3 to TRBJ2-2; TRBD2 agrees at 10 bases. The source was unstimulated CD4+ T cells sorted from spleen or lymph node cells, collected before transplant. In DNA form, the CDR3 reads TGTGCCAGCAGCTTAAGGCCCCAGCGGGAGGGCGCCGGGGAGCTGTTTTTT. It translates to CASSLRPQREGAGELFF.